This T cell receptor (beta chain) was observed in a study of T cells in severe cutaneous drug reactions. At the level of the study: Only probable or definite SJS/TEN or DRESS cases by RegiSCAR were enrolled. The ALDEN and Naranjo causality algorithms determined the culprit drug. Study-level findings and limits: In carbamazepine-induced Stevens-Johnson syndrome or toxic epidermal necrolysis, TRBV12-4 averaged roughly 33% in blister cells and about 5% in PBMC. All seven CBZ-SJS/TEN blister samples shared a public TCRbeta CDR3 at mean approximately 14%.

Germline V gives CDR1 SQVTM, CDR2 ANQGSEA. This CDR3 is built from 13 residues. Libraries were made by iRepertoire multiplex PCR with TCR subtype-specific primers for bulk and single-cell sequencing. Each CDR3 protein gets one entry in TCRdb, which reprocessed the multiplex PCR reads and gives no DNA. Recorded here are 9,900 or so distinct CDR3 sequences; the top ten clones represent under 25%. The patients sequenced had a carbamazepine-induced Stevens-Johnson syndrome or toxic epidermal necrolysis reaction. Comment on this clonotype: Antigen: not known.

The clonotype was recovered from a human donor with Stevens-Johnson syndrome, a severe cutaneous drug reaction. Source material: cells from a skin blister. This chain joins TRBV29-1 and TRBJ1-3; there is no DNA to check the TCRdb D call of TRBD1. The CDR3: CSVTGLSGNTIYF. The full variable domain, with the rest looked up from reference TRBV29-1 and TRBJ1-3, is SAVISQKPSRDICQRGTSLTIQCQVDSQVTMMFWYRQQPGQSLTLIATANQGSEATYESGFVIDKFPISRPNLTFSTLTVSNMSPEDSSIYLCSVTGLSGNTIYFGEGSWLTVV.